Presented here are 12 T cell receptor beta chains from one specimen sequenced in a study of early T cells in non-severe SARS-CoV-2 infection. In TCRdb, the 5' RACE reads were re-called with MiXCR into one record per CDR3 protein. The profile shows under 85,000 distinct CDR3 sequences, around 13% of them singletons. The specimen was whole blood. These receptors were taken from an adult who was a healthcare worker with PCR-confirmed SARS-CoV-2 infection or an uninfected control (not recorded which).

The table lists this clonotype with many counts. CDR3 in DNA: TGTGCCAGCAGCCCGAGCGGGGGGCAGTACGAGCAGTACTTC. Encoded protein: CASSPSGGQYEQYF. The chain combines TRBV3-1 with TRBJ2-7, with 9 nucleotides matching TRBD2. From germline, CDR1 is LGHDT and CDR2 YNNKEL (reference sequence). V trimming: 4 bases; J trimming: 4 bases; junction bases outside the gene matches: 5. The CDR3 contains 14 residues.

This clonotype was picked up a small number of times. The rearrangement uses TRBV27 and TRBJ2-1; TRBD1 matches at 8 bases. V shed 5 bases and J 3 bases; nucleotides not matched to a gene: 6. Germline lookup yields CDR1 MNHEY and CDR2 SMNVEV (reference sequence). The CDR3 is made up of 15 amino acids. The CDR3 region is CASSPLDRDYNEQFF. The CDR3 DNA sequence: TGTGCCAGCAGTCCCCTGGACAGGGACTACAATGAGCAGTTCTTC.

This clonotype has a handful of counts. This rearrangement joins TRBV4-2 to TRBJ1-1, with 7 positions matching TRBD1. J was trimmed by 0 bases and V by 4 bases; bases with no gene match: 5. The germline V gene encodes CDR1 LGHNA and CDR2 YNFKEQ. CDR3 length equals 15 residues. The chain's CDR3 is CASSPLQGMNTEAFF. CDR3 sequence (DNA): TGTGCCAGCAGCCCCCTACAGGGGATGAACACTGAAGCTTTCTTT.

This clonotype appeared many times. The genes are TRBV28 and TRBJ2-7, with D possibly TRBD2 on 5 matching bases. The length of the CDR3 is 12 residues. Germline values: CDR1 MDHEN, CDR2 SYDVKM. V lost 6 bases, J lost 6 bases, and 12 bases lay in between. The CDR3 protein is CASSPGIPEQYF. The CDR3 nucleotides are TGTGCCAGCAGCCCCGGGATTCCCGAGCAGTACTTC.

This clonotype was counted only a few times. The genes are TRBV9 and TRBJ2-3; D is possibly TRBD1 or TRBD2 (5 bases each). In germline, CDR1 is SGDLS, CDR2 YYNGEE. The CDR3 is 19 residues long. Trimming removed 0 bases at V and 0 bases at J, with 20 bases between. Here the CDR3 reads CASSVGYRGPPGSTDTQYF. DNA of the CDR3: TGTGCCAGCAGCGTAGGTTACCGGGGCCCCCCCGGAAGCACAGATACGCAGTATTTT.

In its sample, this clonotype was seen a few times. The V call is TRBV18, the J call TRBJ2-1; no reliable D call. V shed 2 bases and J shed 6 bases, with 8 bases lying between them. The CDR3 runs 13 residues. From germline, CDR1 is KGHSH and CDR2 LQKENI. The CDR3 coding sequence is TGTGCCAGCTCACCAAAAACTTCCAATGAGCAGTTCTTC. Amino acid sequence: CASSPKTSNEQFF.

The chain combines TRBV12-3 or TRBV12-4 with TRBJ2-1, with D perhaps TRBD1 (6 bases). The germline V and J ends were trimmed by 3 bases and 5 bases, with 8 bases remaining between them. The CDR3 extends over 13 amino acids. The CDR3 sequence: CASSLGAHNEQFF. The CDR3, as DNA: TGTGCCAGCAGTTTGGGGGCACACAATGAGCAGTTCTTC.

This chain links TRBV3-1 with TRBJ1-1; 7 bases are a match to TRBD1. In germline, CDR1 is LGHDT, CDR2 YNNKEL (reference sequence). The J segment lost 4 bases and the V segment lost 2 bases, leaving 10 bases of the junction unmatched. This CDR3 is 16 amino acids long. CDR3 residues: CASSQSLAGGSTEAFF. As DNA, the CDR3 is TGTGCCAGCAGCCAAAGTTTGGCAGGGGGTAGCACTGAAGCTTTCTTT.

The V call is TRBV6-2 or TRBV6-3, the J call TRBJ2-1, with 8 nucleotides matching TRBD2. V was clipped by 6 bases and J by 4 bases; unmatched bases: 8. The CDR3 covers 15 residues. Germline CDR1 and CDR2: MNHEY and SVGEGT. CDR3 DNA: TGTGCCAGCAGCTCTGGGGCGGGAGGATACAATGAGCAGTTCTTC. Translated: CASSSGAGGYNEQFF.

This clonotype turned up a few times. The chain's CDR3 is CAISLAGGPADTQYF. The CDR3 DNA reads as TGTGCCATCAGCCTAGCGGGAGGGCCGGCAGATACGCAGTATTTT. The chain links TRBV12-3 or TRBV12-4 to TRBJ2-3; 12 nucleotides agree with TRBD2. The CDR3 consists of 15 residues. The J segment lost 4 bases and the V segment lost 10 bases, leaving 9 bases of the junction unmatched.

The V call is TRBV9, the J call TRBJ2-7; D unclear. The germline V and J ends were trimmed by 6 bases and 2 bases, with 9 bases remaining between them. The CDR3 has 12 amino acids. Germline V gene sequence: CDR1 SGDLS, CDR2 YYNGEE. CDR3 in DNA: TGTGCCAGCATCTCGGATACCTACGAGCAGTACTTC. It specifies CASISDTYEQYF. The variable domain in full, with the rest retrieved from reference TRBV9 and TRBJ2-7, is DSGVTQTPKHLITATGQRVTLRCSPRSGDLSVYWYQQSLDQGLQFLIQYYNGEERAKGNILERFSAQQFPDLHSELNLSSLELGDSALYFCASISDTYEQYFGPGTRLTVT.

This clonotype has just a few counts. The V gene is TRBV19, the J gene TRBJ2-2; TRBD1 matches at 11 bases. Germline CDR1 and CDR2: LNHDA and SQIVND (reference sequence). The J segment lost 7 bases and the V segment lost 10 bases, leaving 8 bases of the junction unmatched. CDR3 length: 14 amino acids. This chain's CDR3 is CAIEMGQGGGELFF. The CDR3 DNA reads TGTGCCATTGAGATGGGACAGGGGGGCGGGGAGCTGTTTTTT. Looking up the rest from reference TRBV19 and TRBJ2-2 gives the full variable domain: DGGITQSPKYLFRKEGQNVTLSCEQNLNHDAMYWYRQDPGQGLRLIYYSQIVNDFQKGDIAEGYSVSREKKESFPLTVTSAQKNPTAFYLCAIEMGQGGGELFFGEGSRLTVL.